These 6 T cell receptor beta chains were sequenced from one sample in a study of monozygotic twins with cystic fibrosis. Repertoires were generated with immunoSEQ multiplex PCR, while TCRdb's copy carries only in-frame clones and drops some. The sample comprises around 23,000 clones, 91% of which are singletons, and about 0.3% rests with the top ten. The sample taken for sequencing was blood. The source is a girl aged 2-10 years with cystic fibrosis.

J is TRBJ2-1 and V is TRBV27; 7 positions match TRBD1. The CDR3 has 17 residues. Germline CDR1 and CDR2: MNHEY and SMNVEV (reference sequence). Trimming took 9 bases from V and 3 from J; bases not matched to a gene: 17. CDR3 protein: CASRGNKGAAFYNEQFF. The CDR3 DNA follows: TGTGCCAGTAGAGGTAACAAGGGGGCGGCATTCTACAATGAGCAGTTCTTC.

This clone was picked up one time. The rearrangement uses TRBV7-6 and TRBJ1-6; TRBD1 is a possible D gene (5 bases). Germline values: CDR1 SGHVS, CDR2 FNYEAQ. This CDR3 has 13 amino acids. V was cut by 5 bases and J by 7 bases, with 9 bases left in between. The CDR3 region is CASSVTGNSPLHF. The CDR3, as DNA: TGTGCCAGCAGCGTCACAGGAAATTCACCCCTCCACTTT.

The chain carries TRBV2 and TRBJ2-3; 10 nucleotides agree with TRBD1. Germline assignment: CDR1 SNHLY and CDR2 FYNNEI. The ends lost 7 bases at V and 6 bases at J; junction bases unmatched: 7. The CDR3 is made up of 14 amino acids. This CDR3 reads CASKRDRGSDTQYF. The CDR3 DNA sequence: TGTGCCAGCAAAAGGGACAGGGGATCGGATACGCAGTATTTT.

This chain links TRBV6-4 with TRBJ1-6; D possibly corresponds to TRBD1 (6 bases). The CDR3 is 15 residues long. Trimming cost V 3 bases and J 5 bases, with 11 bases left between them. CDR1 and CDR2 (germline): MRHNA, SNTAGT. CDR3 DNA sequence: TGTGCCAGCAGTGAGAGGGGGGCGCATAATTCACCCCTCCACTTT. Amino acid sequence: CASSERGAHNSPLHF.

This sequence joins TRBV19 and TRBJ2-5; 7 nucleotides line up with TRBD1. Losses at the gene ends were 5 bases for V and 3 bases for J; bases not matched to a gene: 12. The CDR3 has 16 amino acids. CDR1 is LNHDA, CDR2 SQIVND, per germline (reference sequence). The CDR3: CASSSPGQWGKETQYF. The CDR3 nucleotides are TGTGCCAGTAGTTCCCCGGGACAGTGGGGGAAAGAGACCCAGTACTTC.

The sample holds one count of this clone. The chain employs TRBV23-1 and TRBJ1-4; a possible D gene is TRBD1 (5 bases). TRBV23-1 is annotated as an ORF whose role is uncertain. This CDR3 is 15 amino acids long. Trimming took 0 bases from V and 4 from J, leaving 9 bases between them. CDR3 protein: CASSQSRRGNEKLFF. CDR3 DNA sequence: TGCGCCAGCAGTCAATCGAGGAGGGGTAATGAAAAACTGTTTTTT.